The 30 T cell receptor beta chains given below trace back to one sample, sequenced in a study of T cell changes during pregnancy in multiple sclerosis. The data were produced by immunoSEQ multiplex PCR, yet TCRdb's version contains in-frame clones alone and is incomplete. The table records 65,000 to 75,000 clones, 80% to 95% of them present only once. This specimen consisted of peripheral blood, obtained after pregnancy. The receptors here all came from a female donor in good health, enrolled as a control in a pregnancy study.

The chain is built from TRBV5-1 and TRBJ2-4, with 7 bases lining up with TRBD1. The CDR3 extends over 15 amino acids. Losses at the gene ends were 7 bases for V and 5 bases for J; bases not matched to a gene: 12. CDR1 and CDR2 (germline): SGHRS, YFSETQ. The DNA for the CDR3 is TGCGCCAGCCGGCCCATAGACAGGGTTGAAAACATTCAGTACTTC. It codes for CASRPIDRVENIQYF.

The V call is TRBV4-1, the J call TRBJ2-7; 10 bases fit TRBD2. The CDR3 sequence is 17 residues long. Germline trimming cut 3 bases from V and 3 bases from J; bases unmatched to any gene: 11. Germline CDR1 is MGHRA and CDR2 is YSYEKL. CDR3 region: CASSHQAASGRLYEQYF. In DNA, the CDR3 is TGCGCCAGCAGCCATCAGGCGGCTAGCGGGAGACTCTACGAGCAGTACTTC.

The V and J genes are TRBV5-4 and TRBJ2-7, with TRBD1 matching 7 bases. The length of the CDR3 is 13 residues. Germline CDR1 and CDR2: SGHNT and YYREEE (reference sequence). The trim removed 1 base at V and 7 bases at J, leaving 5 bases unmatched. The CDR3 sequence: CASSLRAGGEQYF. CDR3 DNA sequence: TGTGCCAGCAGCTTGAGGGCAGGGGGAGAGCAGTACTTC.

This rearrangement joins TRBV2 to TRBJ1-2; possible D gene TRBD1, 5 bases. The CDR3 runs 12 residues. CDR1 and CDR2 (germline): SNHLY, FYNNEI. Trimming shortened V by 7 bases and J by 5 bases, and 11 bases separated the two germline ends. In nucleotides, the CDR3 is TGTGCCAGCAAAGGGGAGGAGTATGGCTACACCTTC. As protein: CASKGEEYGYTF.

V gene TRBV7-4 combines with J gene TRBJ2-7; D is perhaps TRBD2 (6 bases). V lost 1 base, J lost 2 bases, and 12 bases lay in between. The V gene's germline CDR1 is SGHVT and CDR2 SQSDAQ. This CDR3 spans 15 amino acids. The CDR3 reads CASSLGRDGTYEQYF. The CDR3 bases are TGTGCCAGCAGCTTAGGGAGGGACGGAACCTACGAGCAGTACTTC. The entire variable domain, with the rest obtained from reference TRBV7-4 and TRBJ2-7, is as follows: GAGVSQSPRYKVAKRGRDVALRCDSISGHVTLYWYRQTLGQGSEVLTYSQSDAQRDKSGRPSGRFSAERPERSVSTLKIQRTEQGDSAVYLCASSLGRDGTYEQYFGPGTRLTVT.

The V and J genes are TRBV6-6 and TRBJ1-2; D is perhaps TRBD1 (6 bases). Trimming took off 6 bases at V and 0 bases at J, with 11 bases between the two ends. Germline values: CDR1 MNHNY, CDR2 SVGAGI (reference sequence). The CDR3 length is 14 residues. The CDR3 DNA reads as TGTGCCAGCAGGACCGGACAGACTAACTATGGCTACACCTTC. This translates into CASRTGQTNYGYTF.

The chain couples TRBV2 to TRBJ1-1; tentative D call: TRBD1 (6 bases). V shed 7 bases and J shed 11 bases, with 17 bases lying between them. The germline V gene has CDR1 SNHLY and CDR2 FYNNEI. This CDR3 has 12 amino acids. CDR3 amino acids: CASTLGGAVAFF. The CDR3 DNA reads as TGTGCCAGCACCCTGGGGGGGGCCGTGGCTTTCTTT.

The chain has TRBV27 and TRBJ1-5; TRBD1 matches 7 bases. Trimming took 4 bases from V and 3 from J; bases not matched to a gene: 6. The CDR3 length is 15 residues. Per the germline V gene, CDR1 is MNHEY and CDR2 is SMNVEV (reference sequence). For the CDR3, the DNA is TGTGCCAGCAGTTCAACAGGGGCGCCCAATCAGCCCCAGCATTTT. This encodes CASSSTGAPNQPQHF.

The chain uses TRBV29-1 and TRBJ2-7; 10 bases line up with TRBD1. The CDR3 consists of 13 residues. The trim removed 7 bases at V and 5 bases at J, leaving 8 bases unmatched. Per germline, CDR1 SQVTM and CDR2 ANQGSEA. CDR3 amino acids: CSAVPGTGDEQYF. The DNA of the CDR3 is TGCAGCGCCGTCCCCGGGACAGGGGACGAGCAGTACTTC.

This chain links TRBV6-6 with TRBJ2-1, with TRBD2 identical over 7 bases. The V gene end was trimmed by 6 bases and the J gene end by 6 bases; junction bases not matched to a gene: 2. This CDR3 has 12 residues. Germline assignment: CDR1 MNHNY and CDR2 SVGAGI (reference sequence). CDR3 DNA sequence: TGTGCCAGCAGCCGACTAGCCAATGAGCAGTTCTTC. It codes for CASSRLANEQFF.

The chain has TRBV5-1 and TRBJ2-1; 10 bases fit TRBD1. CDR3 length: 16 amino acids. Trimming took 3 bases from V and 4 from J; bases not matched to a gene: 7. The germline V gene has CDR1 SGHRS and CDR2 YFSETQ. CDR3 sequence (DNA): TGCGCCAGCAGCTGGGCCGGGACAGGGGATTACAATGAGCAGTTCTTC. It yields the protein CASSWAGTGDYNEQFF.

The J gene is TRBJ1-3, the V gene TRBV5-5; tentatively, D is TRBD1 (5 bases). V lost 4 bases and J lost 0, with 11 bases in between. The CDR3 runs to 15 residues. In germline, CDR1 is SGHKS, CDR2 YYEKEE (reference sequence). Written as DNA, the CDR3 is TGTGCCAGCAGCCCCGACAGCTACTCTGGAAACACCATATATTTT. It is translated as CASSPDSYSGNTIYF.

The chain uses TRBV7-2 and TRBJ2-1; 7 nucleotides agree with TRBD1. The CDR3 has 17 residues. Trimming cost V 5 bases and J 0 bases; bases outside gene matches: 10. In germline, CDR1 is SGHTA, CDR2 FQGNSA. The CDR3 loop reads CASSTPRGPRSYNEQFF. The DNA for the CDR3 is TGTGCCAGCAGCACCCCAAGGGGGCCCCGCTCCTACAATGAGCAGTTCTTC.

CDR3 in DNA: TGTGCCAGCAGGGGGGCAGGGGAATACAATGAGCAGTTCTTC. Amino acid sequence: CASRGAGEYNEQFF. The J gene is TRBJ2-1, the V gene TRBV6-5; a possible D gene is TRBD1 (6 bases). Trimming pared 6 bases from V and 4 bases from J, leaving 13 bases between. Germline CDR1 is MNHEY and CDR2 is SVGAGI. There are 14 residues in the CDR3.

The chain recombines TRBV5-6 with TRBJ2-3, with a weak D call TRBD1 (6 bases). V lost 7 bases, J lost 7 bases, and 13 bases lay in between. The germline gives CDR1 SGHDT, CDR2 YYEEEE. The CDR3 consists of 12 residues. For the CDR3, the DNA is TGTGCCAGCTCAGGGGTGTCATATACGCAGTATTTT. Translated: CASSGVSYTQYF.

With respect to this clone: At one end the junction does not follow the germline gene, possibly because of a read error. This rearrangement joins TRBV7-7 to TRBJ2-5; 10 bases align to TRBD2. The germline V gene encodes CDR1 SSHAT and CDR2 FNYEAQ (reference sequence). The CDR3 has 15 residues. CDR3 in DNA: TGTGCTAGCAGCGTCGGGACTAGCGTCCAAGAGACCCAGTACTTC. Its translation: CASSVGTSVQETQYF.

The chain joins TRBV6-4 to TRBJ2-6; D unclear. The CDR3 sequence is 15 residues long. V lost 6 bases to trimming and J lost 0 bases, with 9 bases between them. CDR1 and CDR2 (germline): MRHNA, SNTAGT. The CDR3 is CASRGVDSGANVLTF. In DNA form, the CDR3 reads TGTGCCAGCAGGGGCGTCGACTCTGGGGCCAACGTCCTGACTTTC.

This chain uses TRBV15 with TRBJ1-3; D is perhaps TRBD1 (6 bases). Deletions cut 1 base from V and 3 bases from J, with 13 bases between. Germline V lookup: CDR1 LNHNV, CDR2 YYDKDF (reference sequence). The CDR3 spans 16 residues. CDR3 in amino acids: CATSRVYRVGGNTIYF. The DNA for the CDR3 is TGTGCCACCAGCAGAGTTTACAGGGTTGGTGGAAACACCATATATTTT. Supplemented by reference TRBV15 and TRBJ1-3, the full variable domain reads DAMVIQNPRYQVTQFGKPVTLSCSQTLNHNVMYWYQQKSSQAPKLLFHYYDKDFNNEADTPDNFQSRRPNTSFCFLDIRSPGLGDTAMYLCATSRVYRVGGNTIYFGEGSWLTVV.

The CDR3 loop is CASSEGGAGTGELFF. The CDR3 DNA reads TGCGCCAGCAGTGAAGGCGGGGCGGGCACCGGGGAGCTGTTTTTT. The chain combines TRBV10-1 with TRBJ2-2, with D perhaps TRBD2 (6 bases). Trimming shortened V by 3 bases and J by 4 bases, and 12 bases separated the two germline ends. The CDR3 is 15 amino acids. Germline V lookup: CDR1 WNHNN, CDR2 SYGVQD (reference sequence).

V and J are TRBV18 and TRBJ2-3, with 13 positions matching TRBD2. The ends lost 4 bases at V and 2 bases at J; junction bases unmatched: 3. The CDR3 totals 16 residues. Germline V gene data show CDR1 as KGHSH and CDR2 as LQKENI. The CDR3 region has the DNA TGTGCCAGCTCACAAGGACTAGCGGGGGTCACAGATACGCAGTATTTT. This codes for CASSQGLAGVTDTQYF. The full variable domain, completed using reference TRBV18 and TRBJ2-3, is NAGVMQNPRHLVRRRGQEARLRCSPMKGHSHVYWYRQLPEEGLKFMVYLQKENIIDESGMPKERFSAEFPKEGPSILRIQQVVRGDSAAYFCASSQGLAGVTDTQYFGPGTRLTVL.

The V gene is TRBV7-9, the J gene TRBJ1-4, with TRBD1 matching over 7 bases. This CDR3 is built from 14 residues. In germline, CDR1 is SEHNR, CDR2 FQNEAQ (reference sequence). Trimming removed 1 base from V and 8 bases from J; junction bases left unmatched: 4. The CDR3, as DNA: TGTGCCAGCAGCTTAGGGCAGGGGGTCGAAAAACTGTTTTTT. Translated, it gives CASSLGQGVEKLFF.

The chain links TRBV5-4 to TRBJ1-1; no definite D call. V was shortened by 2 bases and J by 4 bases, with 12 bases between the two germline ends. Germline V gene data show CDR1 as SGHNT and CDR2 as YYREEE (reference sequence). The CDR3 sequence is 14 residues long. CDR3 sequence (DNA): TGTGCCAGCAGCTTAAAACAGAGCGGCACTGAAGCTTTCTTT. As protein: CASSLKQSGTEAFF.

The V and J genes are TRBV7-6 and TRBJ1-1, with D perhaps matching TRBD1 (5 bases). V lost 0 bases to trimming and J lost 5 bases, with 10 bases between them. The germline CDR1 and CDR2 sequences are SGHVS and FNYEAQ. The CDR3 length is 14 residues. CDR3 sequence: CASSLAGQETEAFF. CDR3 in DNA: TGTGCCAGCAGCTTAGCGGGGCAGGAGACTGAAGCTTTCTTT.

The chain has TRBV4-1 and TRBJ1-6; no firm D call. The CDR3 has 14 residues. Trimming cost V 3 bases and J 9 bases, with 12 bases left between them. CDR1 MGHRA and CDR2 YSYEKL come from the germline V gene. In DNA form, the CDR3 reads TGCGCCAGCAGCCACACCCTCGGGATTTCACCCCTCCACTTT. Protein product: CASSHTLGISPLHF.

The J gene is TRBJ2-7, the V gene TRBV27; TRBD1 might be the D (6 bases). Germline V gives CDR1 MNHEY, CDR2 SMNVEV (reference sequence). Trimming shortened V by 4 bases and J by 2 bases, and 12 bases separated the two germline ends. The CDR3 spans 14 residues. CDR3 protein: CASSSRDKTYEQYF. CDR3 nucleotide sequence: TGTGCCAGCAGTTCCCGGGACAAGACCTACGAGCAGTACTTC.

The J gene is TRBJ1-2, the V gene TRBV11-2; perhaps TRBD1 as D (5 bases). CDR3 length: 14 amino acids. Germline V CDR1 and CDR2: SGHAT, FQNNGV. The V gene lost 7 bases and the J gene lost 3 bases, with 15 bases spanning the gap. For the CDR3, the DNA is TGTGCCAGCATTACCATTCAGGGCCACTATGGCTACACCTTC. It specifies CASITIQGHYGYTF.

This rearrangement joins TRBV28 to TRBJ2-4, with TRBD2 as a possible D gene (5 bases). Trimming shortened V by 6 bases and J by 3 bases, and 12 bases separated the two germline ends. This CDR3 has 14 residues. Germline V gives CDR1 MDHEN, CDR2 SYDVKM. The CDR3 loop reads CASSWRKGKNIQYF. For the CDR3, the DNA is TGTGCCAGCAGCTGGAGGAAGGGCAAAAACATTCAGTACTTC.

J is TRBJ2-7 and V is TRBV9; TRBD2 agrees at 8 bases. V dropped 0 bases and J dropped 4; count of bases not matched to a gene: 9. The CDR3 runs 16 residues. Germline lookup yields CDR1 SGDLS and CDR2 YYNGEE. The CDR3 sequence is CASSVGEREGHYEQYF. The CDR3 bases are TGTGCCAGCAGCGTAGGAGAACGGGAGGGCCATTACGAGCAGTACTTC. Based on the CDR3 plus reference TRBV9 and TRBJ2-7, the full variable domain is DSGVTQTPKHLITATGQRVTLRCSPRSGDLSVYWYQQSLDQGLQFLIQYYNGEERAKGNILERFSAQQFPDLHSELNLSSLELGDSALYFCASSVGEREGHYEQYFGPGTRLTVT.

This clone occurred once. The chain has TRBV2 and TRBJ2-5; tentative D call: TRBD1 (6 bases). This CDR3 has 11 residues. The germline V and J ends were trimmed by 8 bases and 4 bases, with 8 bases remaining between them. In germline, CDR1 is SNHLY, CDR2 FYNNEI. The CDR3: CASQGRETQYF. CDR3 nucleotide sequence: TGTGCCAGCCAGGGGAGAGAGACCCAGTACTTC.

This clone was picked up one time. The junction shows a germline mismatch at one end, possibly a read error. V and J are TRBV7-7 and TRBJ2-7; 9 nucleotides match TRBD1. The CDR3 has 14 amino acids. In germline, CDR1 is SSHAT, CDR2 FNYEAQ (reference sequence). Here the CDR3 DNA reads TGTGCTAGCAGCTCCGGGACAGGGAGTCGCGAGCAGTACTTC. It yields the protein CASSSGTGSREQYF.